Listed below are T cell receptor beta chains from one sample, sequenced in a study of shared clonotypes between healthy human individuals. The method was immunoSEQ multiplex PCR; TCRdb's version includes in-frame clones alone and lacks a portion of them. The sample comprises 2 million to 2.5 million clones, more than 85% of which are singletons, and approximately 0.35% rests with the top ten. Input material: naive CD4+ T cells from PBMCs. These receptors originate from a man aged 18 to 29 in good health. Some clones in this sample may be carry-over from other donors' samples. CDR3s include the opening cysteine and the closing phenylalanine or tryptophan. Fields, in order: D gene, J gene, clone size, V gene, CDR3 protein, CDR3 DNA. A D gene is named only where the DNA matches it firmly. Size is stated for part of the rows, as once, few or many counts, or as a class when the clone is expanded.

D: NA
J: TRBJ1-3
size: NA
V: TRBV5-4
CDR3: CASSRDWGAGNTIYF
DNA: TGTGCCAGCAGCCGTGATTGGGGAGCTGGAAACACCATATATTTT

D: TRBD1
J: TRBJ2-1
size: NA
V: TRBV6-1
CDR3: CASSGARTGYFSSYNEQFF
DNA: TGTGCCAGCAGTGGCGCGCGGACAGGGTACTTTAGCTCCTACAATGAGCAGTTCTTC

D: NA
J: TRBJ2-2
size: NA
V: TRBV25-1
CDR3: CASTLNTGELFF
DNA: TGTGCCAGCACCCTTAACACCGGGGAGCTGTTTTTT

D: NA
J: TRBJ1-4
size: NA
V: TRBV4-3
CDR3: CASSQGNRATNEKLFF
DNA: TGCGCCAGCAGCCAGGGTAACAGGGCAACTAATGAAAAACTGTTTTTT

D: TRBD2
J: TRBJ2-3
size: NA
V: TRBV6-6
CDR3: CASRFSGGRTDTQYF
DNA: TGTGCCAGCAGATTCAGCGGGGGTCGCACAGATACGCAGTATTTT

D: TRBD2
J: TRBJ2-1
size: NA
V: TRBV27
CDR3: CASSFLAGVSYNEQFF
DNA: TGTGCCAGCAGTTTCTTAGCGGGAGTATCCTACAATGAGCAGTTCTTC

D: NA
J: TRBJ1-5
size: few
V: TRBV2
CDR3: CASGFNQPQHF
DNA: TGTGCCAGCGGATTCAATCAGCCCCAGCATTTT

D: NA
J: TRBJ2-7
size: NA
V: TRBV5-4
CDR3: CASSSGPNLSYEQYF
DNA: TGTGCCAGCAGCTCCGGACCAAATCTCTCCTACGAGCAGTACTTC

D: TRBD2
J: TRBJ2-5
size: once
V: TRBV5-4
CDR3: CASSPRTSGSVQETQYF
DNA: TGTGCCAGCAGCCCTCGGACTAGCGGGAGTGTCCAAGAGACCCAGTACTTC

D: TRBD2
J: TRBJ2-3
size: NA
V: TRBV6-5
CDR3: CASSPAGGQADTQYF
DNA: TGTGCCAGCAGTCCCGCGGGAGGGCAGGCAGATACGCAGTATTTT

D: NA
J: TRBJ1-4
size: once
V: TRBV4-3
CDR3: CASSQEGLDHNEKLFF
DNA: TGCGCCAGCAGCCAAGAGGGTCTCGACCATAATGAAAAACTGTTTTTT